What follows are 13 T cell receptor beta chains derived from one specimen sequenced in a study of T cells in Graves' hyperthyroidism and ophthalmopathy. Using RNA transcripts as the source, TCR beta CDR3 regions were amplified. Researchers ran a first-round RT-PCR on the TCR CDR3 using the HTBI primer set. TCRdb processed the multiplex PCR reads anew with MiXCR; each CDR3 protein has one entry. The repertoire holds hundreds of thousands of distinct CDR3 sequences, with just over 45% as singletons. The sequencing input was peripheral blood or thyroid tissue (not recorded which). All receptors derive from a young woman with Graves' hyperthyroidism.

This chain links TRBV7-6 with TRBJ1-2; 7 bases agree with TRBD1. Per germline, CDR1 SGHVS and CDR2 FNYEAQ. This CDR3 comprises 14 residues. J lost 0 bases, V lost 8 bases, and 6 bases had no gene match. DNA of the CDR3: TGTGCCAGCGGAGGGACAGCGACTAACTATGGCTACACCTTC. This translates into CASGGTATNYGYTF.

In its sample, this clonotype was seen a few times. The gene calls are TRBV24-1 and TRBJ2-2; D perhaps matches TRBD1 (5 bases). The CDR3 spans 16 residues. Germline CDR1 KGHDR, CDR2 SFDVKD. V lost 8 bases and J 5 bases, leaving 20 bases between the germline ends. CDR3 coding DNA: TGTGCCACCACCCTGAGGACAAACGAACGAACCGGGGAGCTGTTTTTT. This gives the protein CATTLRTNERTGELFF.

This clonotype has only a few counts. The rearrangement joins TRBV20-1 to TRBJ2-5, with unresolved D. The V end lost 0 bases, the J end lost 12 bases, and 2 bases lay between the germline ends. Germline CDR1 is DFQATT and CDR2 is SNEGSKA (reference sequence). The CDR3 is 8 amino acids. This CDR3 is CSARDEYF. CDR3 DNA sequence: TGCAGTGCTAGAGATGAGTACTTC.

This chain connects TRBV2 to TRBJ2-2, with D perhaps TRBD2 (5 bases). The CDR3 has 17 residues. Germline V gives CDR1 SNHLY, CDR2 FYNNEI. Trimming removed 4 bases at V and 4 bases at J, with 19 bases between. CDR3 sequence (DNA): TGTGCCAGCAGTGGGGAAAGGAGGTTAGGATCCACCGGGGAGCTGTTTTTT. It codes for CASSGERRLGSTGELFF. Supplemented by reference TRBV2 and TRBJ2-2, the full variable domain reads EPEVTQTPSHQVTQMGQEVILRCVPISNHLYFYWYRQILGQKVEFLVSFYNNEISEKSEIFDDQFSVERPDGSNFTLKIRSTKLEDSAMYFCASSGERRLGSTGELFFGEGSRLTVL.

A word on this clonotype: Mismatch with germline at one junction end may stem from a read error. The CDR3: CASSEVAATQETQNF. The CDR3 DNA sequence: TGTGCCAGCAGTGAAGTAGCGGCAACCCAAGAGACCCAGAACTTC. This sequence joins TRBV6-6 and TRBJ2-5, with a possible D match to TRBD2 (6 bases). This CDR3 has 15 residues. Germline V gives CDR1 MNHNY, CDR2 SVGAGI (reference sequence).

V usage is TRBV19 and J usage is TRBJ2-2, with a possible D match to TRBD2 (6 bases). The germline V gene has CDR1 LNHDA and CDR2 SQIVND (reference sequence). The CDR3 has 14 amino acids. V was cut by 5 bases and J by 9 bases, with 16 bases left in between. CDR3: CASSSGPEGRELFF. CDR3 DNA sequence: TGTGCCAGTAGTTCGGGCCCGGAGGGCAGGGAGCTGTTTTTT. The full variable domain, rest sourced from reference TRBV19 and TRBJ2-2, is DGGITQSPKYLFRKEGQNVTLSCEQNLNHDAMYWYRQDPGQGLRLIYYSQIVNDFQKGDIAEGYSVSREKKESFPLTVTSAQKNPTAFYLCASSSGPEGRELFFGEGSRLTVL.

The gene calls are TRBV7-8 and TRBJ1-5; 7 bases fit TRBD1. V was clipped by 2 bases and J by 0 bases; unmatched bases: 7. The CDR3 loop spans 17 amino acids. Germline loops: CDR1 SGHVS, CDR2 FQNEAQ. CDR3 in DNA: TGTGCCAGCAGCTTATCGGGACAGACCTATAGCAATCAGCCCCAGCATTTT. This codes for CASSLSGQTYSNQPQHF.

V usage is TRBV15 and J usage is TRBJ1-2; D perhaps matches TRBD1 (5 bases). The ends were cut back, 1 base at V and 4 bases at J, with 10 bases in the middle. The CDR3 is made up of 14 amino acids. Looked up from germline, CDR1 is LNHNV and CDR2 is YYDKDF (reference sequence). As DNA, the CDR3 is TGTGCCACCAGCAGAGCCAACGGGACCTATGGCTACACCTTC. Translating it yields CATSRANGTYGYTF.

The rearrangement uses TRBV9 and TRBJ1-4, with 7 bases aligning to TRBD1. CDR1 SGDLS and CDR2 YYNGEE come from the germline V gene. The CDR3 spans 14 residues. CDR3 sequence: CASGNRGRNEKLFF. CDR3 DNA sequence: TGTGCTAGTGGAAACAGGGGACGAAATGAAAAACTGTTTTTT.

V gene TRBV24-1 combines with J gene TRBJ1-1; D unclear. The CDR3 sequence is 13 residues long. CDR1 is KGHDR and CDR2 is SFDVKD in the germline V gene. The V end lost 11 bases, the J end lost 3 bases, and 15 bases lay between the germline ends. CDR3 bases: TGTGCCAGCTCACCACGGGAGGACACTGAAGCTTTCTTT. Its translation is CASSPREDTEAFF.

The gene calls are TRBV5-1 and TRBJ1-2; D is ambiguous. The V end was cut by 4 bases, the J end by 9 bases, with 13 bases between. CDR1 is SGHRS and CDR2 is YFSETQ in the germline V gene. There are 12 residues in the CDR3. CDR3 bases: TGCGCCAGCAGCCCACTGGGCGCGAGCTACACCTTC. As protein: CASSPLGASYTF.

The gene calls are TRBV10-3 and TRBJ1-1; possibly TRBD1 for D (6 bases). CDR3 length: 14 amino acids. The germline V and J ends were trimmed by 6 bases and 7 bases, with 18 bases remaining between them. CDR1 is ENHRY, CDR2 SYGVKD, per germline. The CDR3 loop is CAISRLETGGEAFF. The CDR3 region has the DNA TGTGCCATCAGCCGCCTAGAGACAGGAGGTGAAGCTTTCTTT.

The V gene is TRBV5-1, the J gene TRBJ2-7; no clear D. CDR1 is SGHRS and CDR2 is YFSETQ in the germline V gene. The length of the CDR3 is 15 residues. Trimming cost V 0 bases and J 6 bases, with 16 bases left between them. The CDR3 protein is CASSLVLGNVREQYF. The CDR3 coding sequence is TGCGCCAGCAGCTTGGTTCTGGGAAATGTGCGCGAGCAGTACTTC. Full variable domain (missing parts from reference TRBV5-1 and TRBJ2-7): KAGVTQTPRYLIKTRGQQVTLSCSPISGHRSVSWYQQTPGQGLQFLFEYFSETQRNKGNFPGRFSGRQFSNSRSEMNVSTLELGDSALYLCASSLVLGNVREQYFGPGTRLTVT.